This T cell receptor (beta chain) was identified during a study of shared clonotypes between healthy human individuals. Study information: Three men and a couple of women, aged 18 to 49, were donors.

The trim removed 6 bases at V and 0 bases at J, leaving 9 bases unmatched. CDR3 length equals 17 residues. Looked up from germline, CDR1 is SNHLY and CDR2 is FYNNEI. Within Nashville, Tennessee resided all donors, each a Caucasian adult. This clone was observed a single time. Deep was the level used in running the assay. The assay was immunoSEQ multiplex PCR, and TCRdb's table has in-frame clones only and misses some. The table has about 2 million clones, 95% seen once. The receptor was isolated from a man between 18 and 29 years old in good health. The sequenced sample was naive CD4+ T cells sorted from blood. Subset given: CD45RA+ positively selected. The J gene is TRBJ1-1, the V gene TRBV2; 11 bases match TRBD1. CDR3 residues: CASRGPGQGGLNTEAFF. CDR3 sequence (DNA): TGTGCCAGCAGAGGACCGGGACAGGGGGGTCTGAACACTGAAGCTTTCTTT.